This paragraph reports one T cell receptor beta chain. This receptor's antigen is unknown. Within one base of it there is no much larger clone, and no base qualities were kept. Library construction relied on the immunoSEQ multiplex PCR assay. DNA from the cultured, isolated CD4+ T cells was subjected to TCR beta CDR3 sequencing. From the authors' description of their analysis: The analysis removed non-productive TCR sequences, trimmed reads to the CDR3 region, and retained only CDR3s that were 7 or more amino acids long. The MANAFEST web app was used to pick out antigen-specific clonotypes by comparing their expansion in peptide wells with that in reference cultures. Positive clones required FDR<0.05 expansion versus reference and all other wells, odds ratio above 5, and frequency above 0.1% in two replicate wells. Clonotypes significantly expanded in SARS-CoV-2 spike wells and in at least one common cold coronavirus spike condition were defined as cross-reactive. CDR3 similarity was assessed by Levenshtein distance with the stringdist R package, and unrooted trees were built with ape in R 3.6.1. TCRdb stores this immuneACCESS table with in-frame sequences only. Part of the clones is absent; in the studies checked, under half of the shortfall reflects unresolved V genes, and no reason is known for the rest. The V and J calls and the clone size are those of that table, but D and trimming were determined from the DNA. In this sample the table shows fewer than 50,000 clones, 70% to 85% of which occur a single time. Approximately 2% of the sample belongs to the ten largest clones.

To identify antigen-specific CD4+ T cell clonotypes by their expansion, the ViraFEST assay first stimulated PBMC with viral peptide pools and then applied TCR sequencing. After less than eleven days of culture, CD4+ T cells were isolated with the EasySep CD4+ T cell isolation kit. Participants received two doses of either the BNT162b2 or the mRNA-1273 mRNA SARS-CoV-2 vaccine. Healthy vaccine recipients had no prior SARS-CoV-2 infection, confirmed by negative nucleocapsid antibodies before and after vaccination. Some 2 million PBMC per well were cultured in IMDM with about 4.5% human AB serum, roughly 11 IU/ml IL-2 and gentamicin, plus 10 ug/ml peptides. On days 3 and 7, half of the culture medium was replaced with fresh IL-2-containing medium. Each peptide stimulation condition was cultured in triplicate wells unless otherwise noted. PBMC were separated from whole blood using Ficoll-Paque Plus gradient centrifugation and were then either cryopreserved at -140C or used fresh. The spike proteins of SARS-CoV-2 and of the common cold coronaviruses HCoV-NL63, HCoV-OC43 and HCoV-229E were spanned by overlapping peptide pools. The QIAamp micro DNA kit was used to extract genomic DNA from the cultured CD4+ T cells.

The record originates from a study of vaccination effects on CD4 cells after COVID-19 (dated by TCRdb to between 2021 and 2022). Looking at the study overall: Across the study, the median time from the second dose to post-vaccine sampling was 72 days (range 14 to 241). Cultures from other donors in the study were sequenced using the Oncomine TCR Beta short-read assay on an Illumina iSeq 100. The study compared SARS-CoV-2 spike-specific CD4+ TCR repertoires before and after mRNA vaccination in COVID-19 convalescent patients and infection-naive vaccine recipients. The full study included 9 to 10 COVID-19 convalescent patients and several SARS-CoV-2-naive healthy vaccine recipients.

The investigation overall reported the following: Only a small number of convalescent patients were included, and no early post-infection timepoints were available, which limited the study. Among healthy vaccine recipients, nearly all vaccine-induced clones were SARS-CoV-2 mono-reactive, and only 1 of 255 was cross-reactive with common cold coronaviruses. Marked clonal contraction was observed in both infection-induced and vaccine-induced clones at late post-vaccination timepoints, consistent with waning T cell responses.

Including cysteine and phenylalanine, the CDR3 has 13 amino acids. This entry keeps only the CDR3 DNA: 39 bases, framed from base 1. The germline ends are 8 bases apart after V is trimmed by 8 bases and J by 0 bases. CDR1 and CDR2 were assigned from the germline V gene as SGHVS and FQNEAQ. The V gene is TRBV7-8 and the J gene is TRBJ2-4; 6 matching bases give a weak D call of TRBD2. This clonotype originated in a human donor who received a COVID-19 vaccine. Some clones in this sample may be carry-over from other donors' samples. Specimen: CD4+ T cells from PBMCs cultured with HCoV-NL63 spike peptides, collected after COVID-19 vaccination. Reading the label with the study, this specimen's cell subset or site is: HCoV-NL63 spike overlapping peptide pool stimulation. The nucleotide sequence is given as TGTGCCAGCTCGGGACTAGCCAAAAACATTCAGTACTTC. Its amino acids are CASSGLAKNIQYF. With the portions outside the CDR3 filled from the reference TRBV7-8 and TRBJ2-4 genes, the complete variable region becomes GAGVSQSPRYKVAKRGQDVALRCDPISGHVSLFWYQQALGQGPEFLTYFQNEAQLDKSGLPSDRFFAERPEGSVSTLKIQRTQQEDSAVYLCASSGLAKNIQYFGAGTRLSVL.